These 22 T cell receptor beta chains were sequenced from one sample in a study of cytomegalovirus exposure and HLA in healthy donors. In the PCR, 60 Vbeta and 13 Jbeta primers were used. Here immunoSEQ multiplex PCR was the method, and the copy in TCRdb shows in-frame clones only, minus some. This table holds about 170,000 clones, around 77% found once. The sequencing sample was made of PBMCs. The receptors here all came from a female donor in good health and CMV-seronegative.

This clone was counted only a few times. The chain recombines TRBV19 with TRBJ1-3; no clear D. The ends were cut back, 5 bases at V and 4 bases at J, with 9 bases in the middle. The CDR3 runs to 13 residues. Germline loops: CDR1 LNHDA, CDR2 SQIVND (reference sequence). CDR3 residues: CASSYQAGNTIYF. The CDR3 DNA reads as TGTGCCAGTAGTTACCAGGCCGGAAACACCATATATTTT. Full variable domain (outside the CDR3, taken from reference TRBV19 and TRBJ1-3): DGGITQSPKYLFRKEGQNVTLSCEQNLNHDAMYWYRQDPGQGLRLIYYSQIVNDFQKGDIAEGYSVSREKKESFPLTVTSAQKNPTAFYLCASSYQAGNTIYFGEGSWLTVV.

The chain employs TRBV5-6 and TRBJ1-1; TRBD1 might be the D (5 bases). The CDR3 totals 14 residues. The V and J ends lost 5 bases and 2 bases respectively, with 13 bases between them. CDR1 is SGHDT and CDR2 is YYEEEE in the germline V gene. The CDR3 protein is CASRAREGNTEAFF. CDR3 nucleotide sequence: TGTGCCAGCAGGGCCAGGGAGGGCAACACTGAAGCTTTCTTT.

V and J are TRBV11-1 and TRBJ2-1; 11 positions match TRBD2. The CDR3 has 16 residues. The V segment lost 2 bases and the J segment 8 bases; nucleotides outside the gene matches: 8. Per germline, CDR1 SGHAT and CDR2 FQDESV (reference sequence). CDR3 nucleotides: TGTGCCAGCAGCTTACGCCTAGCGGGGGGCATCGATGAGCAGTTCTTC. Translating gives CASSLRLAGGIDEQFF.

V usage is TRBV29-1 and J usage is TRBJ2-6, with a possible D match to TRBD1 (6 bases). Trimming stripped 6 bases from V and 0 bases from J, with 15 bases between. CDR1 is SQVTM and CDR2 is ANQGSEA in the germline V gene. The CDR3 is made up of 16 amino acids. For the CDR3, the DNA is TGCAGCGTGAGGGGGATTCAGAGCTCTGGGGCCAACGTCCTGACTTTC. Its protein is CSVRGIQSSGANVLTF.

This clone was seen once. The CDR3 DNA reads TGTGCCAGCAGGGGCGGGGGCGGCCTATTGAACACTGAAGCTTTCTTT. Translation: CASRGGGGLLNTEAFF. The V call is TRBV5-6, the J call TRBJ1-1; D perhaps matches TRBD1 (6 bases). The CDR3 is made up of 16 amino acids. Trimming left V 5 bases short and J 0 bases short, with 17 bases between. CDR1 SGHDT and CDR2 YYEEEE come from the germline V gene. The full variable domain, completed using reference TRBV5-6 and TRBJ1-1, is DAGVTQSPTHLIKTRGQQVTLRCSPKSGHDTVSWYQQALGQGPQFIFQYYEEEERQRGNFPDRFSGHQFPNYSSELNVNALLLGDSALYLCASRGGGGLLNTEAFFGQGTRLTVV.

The chain combines TRBV7-8 with TRBJ2-4; D is unresolved. Per the germline V gene, CDR1 is SGHVS and CDR2 is FQNEAQ. The CDR3 is made up of 14 amino acids. Trimming stripped 5 bases from V and 0 bases from J, with 8 bases between. CDR3 nucleotides: TGTGCCAGCAGCCCCCCCGTAGCCAAAAACATTCAGTACTTC. This encodes CASSPPVAKNIQYF.

The genes are TRBV18 and TRBJ1-6; TRBD1 is a possible D gene (6 bases). The V and J ends lost 2 bases and 8 bases respectively, with 13 bases between them. Germline values: CDR1 KGHSH, CDR2 LQKENI. This CDR3 region has 15 residues. The CDR3: CASSPDVQGYSPLHF. As DNA, the CDR3 is TGTGCCAGCTCACCAGATGTACAGGGCTATTCACCCCTCCACTTT.

This clone has only a few counts. The chain uses TRBV4-3 and TRBJ1-1; D ambiguous. CDR3 size: 13 residues. Trimming removed 0 bases from V and 8 bases from J, with 10 bases in between. The V gene's germline CDR1 is LGHNA and CDR2 YSLEER. The CDR3 protein is CASSQDSGPEAFF. For the CDR3, the DNA is TGCGCCAGCAGCCAAGATTCAGGTCCCGAAGCTTTCTTT.

With respect to this clone: Because the CDR3's place on the DNA is in doubt, the DNA is left out and the CDR3 is given as listed by TCRdb. This chain uses TRBV5-4 with TRBJ1-1; the DNA was not compared with TRBD1, the D call given in the table. Germline loops: CDR1 SGHNT, CDR2 YYREEE (reference sequence). A total of 13 residues make up the CDR3, ends included. The CDR3 region is CASSFGTGTDNFF.

The V and J genes are TRBV19 and TRBJ2-3; 10 bases map to TRBD1. V lost 5 bases to trimming and J lost 1 base; unmatched junction nucleotides: 3. Per germline, CDR1 LNHDA and CDR2 SQIVND (reference sequence). CDR3 size: 15 residues. The chain's CDR3 is CASSVGTGGTDTQYF. The CDR3 coding sequence is TGTGCCAGTAGTGTAGGGACAGGGGGCACAGATACGCAGTATTTT.

The count of this clone is one. The rearrangement uses TRBV27 and TRBJ1-2; no clear D. Germline assignment: CDR1 MNHEY and CDR2 SMNVEV (reference sequence). There are 14 residues in the CDR3. Trimming stripped 1 base from V and 4 bases from J, with 10 bases between. The CDR3 coding sequence is TGTGCCAGCAGTTTATTCCCGGGATTCTATGGCTACACCTTC. The encoded protein is CASSLFPGFYGYTF.

The chain carries TRBV21-1 and TRBJ1-2. TRBV21-1 corresponds to a pseudogene. This CDR3 has 12 amino acids. CDR3 in DNA: TGTGCCAGCAGCAAAGGAGGCTATGGCTACACCTTC. As protein: CASSKGGYGYTF.

This clone turned up a few times. The chain recombines TRBV4-1 with TRBJ1-4; 7 positions match TRBD1. This CDR3 contains 16 residues. Germline CDR1 MGHRA, CDR2 YSYEKL. V gave up 1 base and J gave up 6 bases; unmatched junction bases: 8. The DNA for the CDR3 is TGCGCCAGCAGCCAAGGCCCGGGACAGCAGTATGAAAAACTGTTTTTT. This encodes CASSQGPGQQYEKLFF.

This chain links TRBV27 with TRBJ2-2, with 8 positions matching TRBD1. This CDR3 has 14 amino acids. The V gene's germline CDR1 is MNHEY and CDR2 SMNVEV (reference sequence). The ends lost 7 bases at V and 5 bases at J; junction bases unmatched: 6. The CDR3 nucleotides are TGTGCCAGCACAGCAGGGGGCTTAACCGGGGAGCTGTTTTTT. Its translation is CASTAGGLTGELFF.

This chain joins TRBV7-9 and TRBJ1-5; 12 positions match TRBD1. CDR3 size: 19 residues. Germline CDR1 SEHNR, CDR2 FQNEAQ (reference sequence). The V segment lost 5 bases and the J segment 2 bases; nucleotides outside the gene matches: 13. The CDR3, as DNA: TGTGCCAGCAGCCAAACACCGGGACAGGGGGCTCGTCGCAATCAGCCCCAGCATTTT. Translated, it gives CASSQTPGQGARRNQPQHF.

This clone was observed a few times. The V call is TRBV19, the J call TRBJ1-1; D unclear. The ends were cut back, 1 base at V and 6 bases at J, with 9 bases in the middle. CDR1 and CDR2 from the germline V gene are LNHDA and SQIVND (reference sequence). CDR3 length: 13 residues. The CDR3 reads CASSIGLGPEAFF. The CDR3 DNA reads TGTGCCAGTAGTATAGGCCTAGGCCCTGAAGCTTTCTTT.

This chain connects TRBV5-6 to TRBJ2-2; 7 bases fit TRBD2. CDR3 length: 14 amino acids. V lost 2 bases and J lost 7; bases outside the gene matches: 5. The germline gives CDR1 SGHDT, CDR2 YYEEEE. In nucleotides, the CDR3 is TGTGCCAGCAGCTTCGTGGGGGGGGGCGGGGAGCTGTTTTTT. Amino acids: CASSFVGGGGELFF.

The chain carries TRBV29-1 and TRBJ2-7; 7 bases agree with TRBD2. Germline V CDR1 and CDR2: SQVTM, ANQGSEA. The trim removed 7 bases at V and 4 bases at J, leaving 13 bases unmatched. This CDR3 region has 14 residues. The CDR3 DNA follows: TGCAGCGCCTACGGAAGCGGGACCGCTTACGAGCAGTACTTC. Translated, it gives CSAYGSGTAYEQYF.

This chain links TRBV4-1 with TRBJ2-2, with 13 bases identical to TRBD2. This CDR3 is built from 17 residues. Looked up from germline, CDR1 is MGHRA and CDR2 is YSYEKL. Trimming at V came to 2 bases and at J to 5 bases, leaving 5 bases not matched to a gene. DNA of the CDR3: TGCGCCAGCAGCCAACCGGGACTAGCGGGAAGGACCGGGGAGCTGTTTTTT. The encoded protein is CASSQPGLAGRTGELFF.

The V and J genes are TRBV7-2 and TRBJ2-3; D is unclear. V lost 5 bases to trimming and J lost 6 bases, with 15 bases between them. This CDR3 spans 14 amino acids. The germline V gene encodes CDR1 SGHTA and CDR2 FQGNSA. CDR3: CASSGSVTGDTQYF. Here the CDR3 DNA reads TGTGCCAGCAGCGGAAGCGTCACCGGGGATACGCAGTATTTT.

V gene TRBV15 combines with J gene TRBJ1-6; 7 bases are a match to TRBD1. The CDR3 sequence is 15 residues long. Germline trimming cut 5 bases from V and 9 bases from J; bases unmatched to any gene: 10. In germline, CDR1 is LNHNV, CDR2 YYDKDF (reference sequence). CDR3 region: CATSVRGLDTSPLHF. Here the CDR3 DNA reads TGTGCCACCAGCGTAAGGGGGCTGGATACTTCACCCCTCCACTTT.

The chain uses TRBV7-3 and TRBJ1-2; 8 bases are shared with TRBD1. V lost 5 bases, J lost 7 bases, and 9 bases stayed unmatched. In germline, CDR1 is SGHTA, CDR2 FQGTGA. The CDR3 has 14 amino acids. The CDR3 sequence is CASSDDQGARGYTF. CDR3 nucleotides: TGTGCCAGCAGCGACGACCAGGGGGCGCGTGGCTACACCTTC.